Sequencing of this T cell receptor beta chain was carried out in a study of blood T cell repertoires in COVID-19. Study information: There were acute and convalescent COVID-19 samples, and they came from the United States, Italy and Spain. Sources were T cells, B-cell-depleted T cells, or PBMCs; the material itself was cDNA or gDNA.

CDR1 and CDR2 from the germline V gene are PRHDT and FYEKMQ (reference sequence). CDR3 length equals 19 residues. V dropped 4 bases and J dropped 6; count of bases not matched to a gene: 18. The sample holds a few counts of this clone. Participants spanned ages about 18 to 95 years and resided in roughly 22 US areas. The table came from immunoSEQ multiplex PCR; TCRdb's copy has only in-frame clones and leaves some out. Of about 220,000 clones in the sample, 82% were seen once. The source is a woman between 55 and 75 years old who had recovered from COVID-19. The sample consisted of PBMCs or T cells enriched from blood (not recorded which). The chain has TRBV13 and TRBJ2-2; 9 bases are shared with TRBD1. The CDR3 DNA reads TGTGCCAGCAGCTACTGGACAGGGGCTGGAACCCCGAGCGCCGGGGAGCTGTTTTTT. The encoded protein is CASSYWTGAGTPSAGELFF.